This TCR beta chain was obtained from a study of cytomegalovirus exposure and HLA in healthy donors. Background on the study: Earlier sequencing of approximately 200 million T cells yielded nearly 120 million unique TCR beta sequences.

This clone turned up a few times. The target antigen is unknown. There were likely unrecorded immune exposures, though donors were nominally healthy when sampled. Study observations and caveats: In a later analysis, CMV-associated beta chains were mostly HLA-associated, it appeared.

PCR amplification relied on 60 Vbeta primers (plus 13 Jbeta primers). Generated by immunoSEQ multiplex PCR, the TCRdb table keeps only in-frame clones and is missing some. The top ten clones hold approximately 1.3% of a sample with more than 110,000 clones, around 80% of them seen once. The source material was PBMCs. The TCR originated in a man aged 30-40 years in good health and CMV-seropositive.

The CDR3 region is CASSKDRGRRTEAFF. CDR3 nucleotide sequence: TGTGCCAGCAGCAAAGACAGGGGGCGAAGGACTGAAGCTTTCTTT. The J gene is TRBJ1-1, the V gene TRBV6-1; the match to TRBD1 covers 10 bases. The CDR3 is 15 residues long. V lost 6 bases, J lost 5 bases, and 9 bases stayed unmatched. Germline CDR1 and CDR2: MNHNS and SASEGT.